The TCR beta chain under discussion was sequenced for a study of siplizumab effects on memory and regulatory T cells. Trimming left V 6 bases short and J 1 base short, with 12 bases between. Germline lookup yields CDR1 ENHRY and CDR2 SYGVKD. The CDR3 contains 14 residues. Assay: immunoSEQ multiplex PCR; the TCRdb copy retains only in-frame clones and omits some. The data hold about 100,000 clones, with 75% to 95% observed a single time. Sequenced sample: CD4+ T cells sorted from blood. The rearrangement links TRBV10-3 to TRBJ1-1; D is ambiguous. The clonotype originates from a human donor in good health. The CDR3 spells CAISKYPQNTEAFF. CDR3 DNA sequence: TGTGCCATCAGCAAGTATCCCCAGAACACTGAAGCTTTCTTT.